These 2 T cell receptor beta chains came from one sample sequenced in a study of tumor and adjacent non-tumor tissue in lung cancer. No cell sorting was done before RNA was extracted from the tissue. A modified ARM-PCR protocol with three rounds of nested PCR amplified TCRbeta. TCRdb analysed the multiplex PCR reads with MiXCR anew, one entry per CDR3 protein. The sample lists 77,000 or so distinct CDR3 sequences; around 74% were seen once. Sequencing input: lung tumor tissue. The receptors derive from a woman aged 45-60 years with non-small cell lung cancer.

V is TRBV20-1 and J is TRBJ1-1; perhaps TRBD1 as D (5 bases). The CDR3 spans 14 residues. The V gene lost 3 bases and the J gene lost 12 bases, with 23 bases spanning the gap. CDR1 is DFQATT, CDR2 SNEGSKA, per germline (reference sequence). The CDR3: CSASWGRVNTGTFF. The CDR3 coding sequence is TGCAGTGCTAGTTGGGGCAGGGTAAACACTGGAACTTTCTTT.

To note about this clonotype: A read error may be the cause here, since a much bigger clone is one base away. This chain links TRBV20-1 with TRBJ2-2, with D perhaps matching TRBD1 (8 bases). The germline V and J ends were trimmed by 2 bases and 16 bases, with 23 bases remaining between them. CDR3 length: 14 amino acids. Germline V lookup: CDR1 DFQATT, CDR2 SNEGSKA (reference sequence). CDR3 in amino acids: CSARTDRATGGPFF. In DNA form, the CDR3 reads TGCAGTGCTAGAACGGACAGGGCGACCGGGGGGCCGTTTTTT.